Below, one TCR beta chain is given with its context. Its cognate antigen is unknown. The data were obtained in a study of OX40 agonist ivuxolimab in advanced cancers. Study overall: At around 81% male, the cohort had a mean age of 60 years, ranging from roughly 20 to 85.

TCRdb's table, derived via immunoSEQ multiplex PCR, lists solely in-frame clones and lacks some. The sample includes roughly 80,000 clones, 90% of them seen just once. Notes on the study in general: CD4+ T cells averaged fewer expanded clones than CD8+ T cells.

The TCR was taken from an adult with an advanced solid tumor such as melanoma, head and neck, liver or kidney cancer. The sample here was CD4+ or CD8+ T cells sorted from blood, taken in a trial of the OX40 agonist ivuxolimab.

CDR3 sequence reads: CASIKVGSGELFF. In DNA form, the CDR3 reads TGTGCCAGCATTAAAGTGGGGTCCGGGGAGCTGTTTTTT. The chain uses TRBV6-1 and TRBJ2-2; D gene unclear. The length of the CDR3 is 13 residues. With 7 bases removed from V and 6 bases from J, the gap between germline ends came to 12 bases. Germline-derived CDR1 and CDR2 are MNHNS and SASEGT.